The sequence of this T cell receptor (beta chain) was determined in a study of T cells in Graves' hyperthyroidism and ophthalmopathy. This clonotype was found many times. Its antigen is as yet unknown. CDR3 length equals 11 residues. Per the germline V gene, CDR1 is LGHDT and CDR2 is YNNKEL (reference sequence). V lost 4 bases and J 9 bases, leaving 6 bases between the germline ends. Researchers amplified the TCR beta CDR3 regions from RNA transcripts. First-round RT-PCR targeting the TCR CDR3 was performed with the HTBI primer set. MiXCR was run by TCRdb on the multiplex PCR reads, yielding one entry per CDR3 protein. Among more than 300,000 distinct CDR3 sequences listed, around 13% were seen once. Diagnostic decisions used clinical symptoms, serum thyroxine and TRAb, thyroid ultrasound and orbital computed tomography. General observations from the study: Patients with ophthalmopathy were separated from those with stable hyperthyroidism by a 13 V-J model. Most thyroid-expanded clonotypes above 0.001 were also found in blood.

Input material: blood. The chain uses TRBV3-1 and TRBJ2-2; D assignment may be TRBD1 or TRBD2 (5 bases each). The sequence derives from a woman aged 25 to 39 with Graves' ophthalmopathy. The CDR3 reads CASSLGRELFF. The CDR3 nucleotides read TGTGCCAGCAGCCTGGGACGGGAGCTGTTTTTT.